This T cell receptor beta chain was identified during a study of OX40 agonist ivuxolimab in advanced cancers. TCRdb's copy holds only in-frame clones and misses some; the assay was immunoSEQ multiplex PCR. The data hold about 79,000 clones, with roughly 90% observed a single time. Trimming took 5 bases from V and 6 from J; bases not matched to a gene: 9. The CDR3 length is 15 residues. Germline V gene lookup returns CDR1 SEHNR and CDR2 FQNEAQ (reference sequence). The sequence was obtained from an adult with an advanced solid tumor such as melanoma, head and neck, liver or kidney cancer. The rearrangement joins TRBV7-9 to TRBJ2-3, with 9 bases aligning to TRBD2. The material sequenced was CD4+ or CD8+ T cells sorted from blood, taken in a trial of the OX40 agonist ivuxolimab. CDR3 sequence reads: CASSPLAGTRDTQYF. CDR3 DNA: TGTGCCAGCAGCCCGCTAGCGGGAACACGGGATACGCAGTATTTT.